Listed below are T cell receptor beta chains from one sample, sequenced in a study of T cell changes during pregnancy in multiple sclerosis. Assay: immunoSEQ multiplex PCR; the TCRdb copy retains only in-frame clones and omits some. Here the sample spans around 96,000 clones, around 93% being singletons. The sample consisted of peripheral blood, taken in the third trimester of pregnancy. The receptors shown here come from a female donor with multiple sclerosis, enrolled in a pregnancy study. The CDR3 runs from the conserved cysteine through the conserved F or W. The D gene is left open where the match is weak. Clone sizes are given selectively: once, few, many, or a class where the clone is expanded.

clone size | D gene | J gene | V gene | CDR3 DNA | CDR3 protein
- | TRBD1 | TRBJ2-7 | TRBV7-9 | TGTGCCAGCAGCTCCGGGACAGGGGGTTACGAGCAGTACTTC | CASSSGTGGYEQYF
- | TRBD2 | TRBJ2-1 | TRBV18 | TGTGCCAGCTCACCCCTAGCGGGATACAATGAGCAGTTCTTC | CASSPLAGYNEQFF
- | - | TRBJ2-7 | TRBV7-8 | TGTGCCAGCAGCTTAGAAGGAGGAAGCTCCTACGAGCAGTACTTC | CASSLEGGSSYEQYF
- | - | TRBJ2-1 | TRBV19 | TGTGCCACCCGACAAACGGGGGTATGGGATGAGCAGTTCTTC | CATRQTGVWDEQFF
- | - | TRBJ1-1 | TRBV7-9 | TGTGCCAGCAGCTCTAGGTCGAACACTGAAGCTTTCTTT | CASSSRSNTEAFF
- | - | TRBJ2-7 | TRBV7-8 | TGTGCCAGCAGCTTGGGGGCAGGAGTCTACGAGCAGTACTTC | CASSLGAGVYEQYF
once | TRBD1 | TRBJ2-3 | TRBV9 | TGTGCCAGCAGCCCACAGGGGGCGAAAGATACGCAGTATTTT | CASSPQGAKDTQYF
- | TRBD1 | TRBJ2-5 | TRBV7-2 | TGTGCCAGCAGACCCTCCGGGACAGCACAAGAGACCCAGTACTTC | CASRPSGTAQETQYF
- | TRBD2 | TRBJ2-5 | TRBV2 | TGTGCCAGCAGTGATATGCGGGGGGCTAGGGAGACCCAGTACTTC | CASSDMRGARETQYF
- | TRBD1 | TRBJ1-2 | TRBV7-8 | TGTGCCAGCAGCTTCGGACAGGCTACTGGCTACACCTTC | CASSFGQATGYTF
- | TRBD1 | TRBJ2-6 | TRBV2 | TGTGCCAGCAGTGAAGGTGCAGGGGGAGTCTCTGGGGCCAACGTCCTGACTTTC | CASSEGAGGVSGANVLTF
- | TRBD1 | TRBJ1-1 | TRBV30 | TGTGCCTGGAGTGGGACAGGGCCCGTCTTT | CAWSGTGPVF
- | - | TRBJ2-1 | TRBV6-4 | TGTGCCAACCCCCGTCTAGCAAGGCCGGCTAATGAGCAGTTCTTC | CANPRLARPANEQFF